A single sample gave rise to the 19 T cell receptor beta chains below, sequenced in a study of OX40 agonist ivuxolimab in advanced cancers. The table came from immunoSEQ multiplex PCR; TCRdb's copy has only in-frame clones and leaves some out. This sample yields roughly 52,000 clones, of which 77% are seen a single time; around 5.9% belongs to the top ten. The sequenced sample was CD4+ or CD8+ T cells sorted from blood, obtained in a trial of the OX40 agonist ivuxolimab. Source of these receptors: an adult with an advanced solid tumor such as melanoma, head and neck, liver or kidney cancer.

This chain links TRBV5-1 with TRBJ2-7, with 11 bases lining up with TRBD1. CDR1 and CDR2 from the germline V gene are SGHRS and YFSETQ. The CDR3 totals 15 residues. The ends lost 3 bases at V and 2 bases at J; junction bases unmatched: 4. CDR3 DNA sequence: TGCGCCAGCAGCTACGGACAGGGGGCTACCTACGAGCAGTACTTC. This encodes CASSYGQGATYEQYF.

This clone showed up just once. This chain uses TRBV7-9 with TRBJ1-4; the D gene is possibly TRBD1 (5 bases). Between the trimmed V and J ends, which lost 2 bases and 7 bases, there was a span of 11 bases. There are 14 residues in the CDR3. The V gene's germline CDR1 is SEHNR and CDR2 FQNEAQ (reference sequence). This chain's CDR3 is CASSLSGTGEKLFF. In DNA form, the CDR3 reads TGTGCCAGCAGCTTATCGGGGACCGGTGAAAAACTGTTTTTT.

The rearrangement uses TRBV28 and TRBJ1-2; no clear D. Trimming cost V 3 bases and J 4 bases, with 6 bases left between them. The CDR3 consists of 12 residues. The germline gives CDR1 MDHEN, CDR2 SYDVKM. This CDR3 reads CASSFGSYGYTF. CDR3 coding DNA: TGTGCCAGCAGTTTCGGCAGCTATGGCTACACCTTC.

The V and J genes are TRBV5-1 and TRBJ2-7, with 7 bases matching TRBD1. This CDR3 has 15 amino acids. CDR1 is SGHRS, CDR2 YFSETQ, per germline. With V trimmed by 3 bases and J by 4 bases, 10 bases remained unmatched. The CDR3 spells CASSSTTGVGYEQYF. CDR3 sequence (DNA): TGCGCCAGCAGCTCCACCACAGGGGTCGGATACGAGCAGTACTTC.

This clone was counted a single time. The chain links TRBV19 to TRBJ2-3, with 8 bases lining up with TRBD2. CDR3 length equals 16 residues. J lost 2 bases, V lost 4 bases, and 8 bases had no gene match. Germline V gene sequence: CDR1 LNHDA, CDR2 SQIVND (reference sequence). CDR3 DNA sequence: TGTGCCAGTAGTACTTATAGCGGGACGTACACAGATACGCAGTATTTT. Its translation is CASSTYSGTYTDTQYF.

CDR3 coding DNA: TGCGCCAGCAGCTTGAGCGGGGGATCCTTACAAGAGACCCAGTACTTC. It is translated as CASSLSGGSLQETQYF. The chain joins TRBV5-1 to TRBJ2-5; the match to TRBD2 covers 8 bases. The CDR3 runs 16 residues. V shed 1 base, J shed 2 bases, and the junction held 7 bases outside the gene matches. Germline V CDR1 and CDR2: SGHRS, YFSETQ. Variable domain in full (rest from reference TRBV5-1 and TRBJ2-5): KAGVTQTPRYLIKTRGQQVTLSCSPISGHRSVSWYQQTPGQGLQFLFEYFSETQRNKGNFPGRFSGRQFSNSRSEMNVSTLELGDSALYLCASSLSGGSLQETQYFGPGTRLLVL.

The V gene is TRBV6-1, the J gene TRBJ1-2; the D gene is possibly TRBD1 (6 bases). V lost 1 base to trimming and J lost 3 bases, with 21 bases between them. The CDR3 has 18 amino acids. The germline V gene encodes CDR1 MNHNS and CDR2 SASEGT. The CDR3 loop reads CASSEEGQFPRYDYGYTF. The CDR3 coding sequence is TGTGCCAGCAGTGAAGAAGGACAGTTCCCCCGGTACGACTATGGCTACACCTTC.

The V call is TRBV6-5, the J call TRBJ1-1; D might be TRBD1 (5 bases). V was trimmed by 4 bases and J by 4 bases, leaving 13 bases between them. The CDR3 extends over 14 amino acids. Germline V CDR1 and CDR2: MNHEY, SVGAGI. The CDR3 DNA follows: TGTGCCAGCAGTTCTCCTGCCGGGACCACTGAAGCTTTCTTT. It codes for CASSSPAGTTEAFF.

This sequence joins TRBV16 and TRBJ2-5; no clear D. Per germline, CDR1 KGHSY and CDR2 FQNENV. The V gene lost 0 bases and the J gene lost 4 bases, with 9 bases spanning the gap. The CDR3 runs 14 residues. The CDR3 sequence is CASSQSRGPETQYF. CDR3 bases: TGTGCCAGCAGCCAATCTCGAGGTCCAGAGACCCAGTACTTC.

The rearrangement links TRBV6-6 to TRBJ1-3, with 8 bases identical to TRBD1. The CDR3 length is 15 residues. In germline, CDR1 is MNHNY, CDR2 SVGAGI (reference sequence). The V and J ends lost 0 bases and 2 bases, in that order; junction bases with no gene match: 0. The CDR3 DNA is TGTGCCAGCAGTTACTCGACAGGGGCTGGAAACACCATATATTTT. This translates into CASSYSTGAGNTIYF.

This clone was seen once. The chain couples TRBV5-4 to TRBJ2-1; TRBD1 might be the D (6 bases). Germline values: CDR1 SGHNT, CDR2 YYREEE (reference sequence). Trimming cost V 1 base and J 6 bases, with 14 bases left between them. This CDR3 comprises 15 residues. This CDR3 reads CASSLRAGDGNEQFF. In DNA, the CDR3 is TGTGCCAGCAGCTTGAGGGCAGGGGATGGCAATGAGCAGTTCTTC.

The chain employs TRBV2 and TRBJ2-7; D gene unclear. V lost 0 bases to trimming and J lost 0 bases, with 6 bases between them. This CDR3 spans 14 amino acids. Germline CDR1 is SNHLY and CDR2 is FYNNEI. The CDR3 sequence: CASSEAPSSYEQYF. The DNA of the CDR3 is TGTGCCAGCAGTGAAGCTCCTAGCTCCTACGAGCAGTACTTC.

J is TRBJ2-7 and V is TRBV9; tentatively, D is TRBD2 (5 bases). The germline V gene has CDR1 SGDLS and CDR2 YYNGEE. There are 14 residues in the CDR3. Trimming stripped 2 bases from V and 2 bases from J, with 11 bases between. This chain's CDR3 is CASSVGSSTYEQYF. The DNA for the CDR3 is TGTGCCAGCAGCGTTGGGAGTTCAACCTACGAGCAGTACTTC. The full variable domain, rest sourced from reference TRBV9 and TRBJ2-7, is DSGVTQTPKHLITATGQRVTLRCSPRSGDLSVYWYQQSLDQGLQFLIQYYNGEERAKGNILERFSAQQFPDLHSELNLSSLELGDSALYFCASSVGSSTYEQYFGPGTRLTVT.

V and J are TRBV7-7 and TRBJ2-7; 15 positions agree with TRBD2. Germline trimming cut 1 base from V and 8 bases from J; bases unmatched to any gene: 6. Per the germline V gene, CDR1 is SSHAT and CDR2 is FNYEAQ (reference sequence). The CDR3 has 16 amino acids. For the CDR3, the DNA is TGTGCCAGCAGCTTAGGATCAGGGACTAGCGGGGGGCAGCAGTACTTC. Its protein product is CASSLGSGTSGGQQYF.

The genes are TRBV7-9 and TRBJ1-2; 12 positions match TRBD1. Germline values: CDR1 SEHNR, CDR2 FQNEAQ (reference sequence). V lost 2 bases, J lost 0 bases, and 4 bases stayed unmatched. The CDR3 contains 17 residues. The CDR3 nucleotides are TGTGCCAGCAGCTTAAGGGACAGGGGGCCCTCTAACTATGGCTACACCTTC. Translated, it gives CASSLRDRGPSNYGYTF.

CDR3 sequence: CASSLAPSGEQYF. For the CDR3, the DNA is TGTGCCAGCAGTTTGGCTCCGAGTGGCGAGCAGTACTTC. The rearrangement joins TRBV27 to TRBJ2-7; no clear D. Germline V gene sequence: CDR1 MNHEY, CDR2 SMNVEV (reference sequence). Between the trimmed V and J ends, which lost 3 bases and 6 bases, there was a span of 12 bases. The CDR3 is 13 amino acids.

CDR3 coding DNA: TGTGCCAGCAGCTTAGGGCTAGCGACCCCCACGCAGTATTTT. Its protein is CASSLGLATPTQYF. This sequence joins TRBV7-2 and TRBJ2-3, with D possibly being TRBD2 (6 bases). Looked up from germline, CDR1 is SGHTA and CDR2 is FQGNSA. Deletions cut 1 base from V and 9 bases from J, with 14 bases between. The CDR3 is 14 amino acids.

The table lists this clone with a few counts. The chain links TRBV2 to TRBJ1-6; TRBD1 aligns across 7 bases. Per germline, CDR1 SNHLY and CDR2 FYNNEI. CDR3 size: 14 residues. The V and J ends lost 5 bases and 9 bases, in that order; junction bases with no gene match: 7. The CDR3 DNA reads TGTGCCAGCAGTTCCGGGACAGCGGTTTCACCCCTCCACTTT. Translation gives CASSSGTAVSPLHF.

Written as DNA, the CDR3 is TGCAGCGTGGGCCGGGACAGCACAGATACGCAGTATTTT. Residues: CSVGRDSTDTQYF. The rearrangement joins TRBV29-1 to TRBJ2-3; D tentatively fits TRBD1 or TRBD2 (5 bases each). Between the trimmed V and J ends, which lost 6 bases and 0 bases, there was a span of 10 bases. Germline V CDR1 and CDR2: SQVTM, ANQGSEA. This CDR3 has 13 residues.